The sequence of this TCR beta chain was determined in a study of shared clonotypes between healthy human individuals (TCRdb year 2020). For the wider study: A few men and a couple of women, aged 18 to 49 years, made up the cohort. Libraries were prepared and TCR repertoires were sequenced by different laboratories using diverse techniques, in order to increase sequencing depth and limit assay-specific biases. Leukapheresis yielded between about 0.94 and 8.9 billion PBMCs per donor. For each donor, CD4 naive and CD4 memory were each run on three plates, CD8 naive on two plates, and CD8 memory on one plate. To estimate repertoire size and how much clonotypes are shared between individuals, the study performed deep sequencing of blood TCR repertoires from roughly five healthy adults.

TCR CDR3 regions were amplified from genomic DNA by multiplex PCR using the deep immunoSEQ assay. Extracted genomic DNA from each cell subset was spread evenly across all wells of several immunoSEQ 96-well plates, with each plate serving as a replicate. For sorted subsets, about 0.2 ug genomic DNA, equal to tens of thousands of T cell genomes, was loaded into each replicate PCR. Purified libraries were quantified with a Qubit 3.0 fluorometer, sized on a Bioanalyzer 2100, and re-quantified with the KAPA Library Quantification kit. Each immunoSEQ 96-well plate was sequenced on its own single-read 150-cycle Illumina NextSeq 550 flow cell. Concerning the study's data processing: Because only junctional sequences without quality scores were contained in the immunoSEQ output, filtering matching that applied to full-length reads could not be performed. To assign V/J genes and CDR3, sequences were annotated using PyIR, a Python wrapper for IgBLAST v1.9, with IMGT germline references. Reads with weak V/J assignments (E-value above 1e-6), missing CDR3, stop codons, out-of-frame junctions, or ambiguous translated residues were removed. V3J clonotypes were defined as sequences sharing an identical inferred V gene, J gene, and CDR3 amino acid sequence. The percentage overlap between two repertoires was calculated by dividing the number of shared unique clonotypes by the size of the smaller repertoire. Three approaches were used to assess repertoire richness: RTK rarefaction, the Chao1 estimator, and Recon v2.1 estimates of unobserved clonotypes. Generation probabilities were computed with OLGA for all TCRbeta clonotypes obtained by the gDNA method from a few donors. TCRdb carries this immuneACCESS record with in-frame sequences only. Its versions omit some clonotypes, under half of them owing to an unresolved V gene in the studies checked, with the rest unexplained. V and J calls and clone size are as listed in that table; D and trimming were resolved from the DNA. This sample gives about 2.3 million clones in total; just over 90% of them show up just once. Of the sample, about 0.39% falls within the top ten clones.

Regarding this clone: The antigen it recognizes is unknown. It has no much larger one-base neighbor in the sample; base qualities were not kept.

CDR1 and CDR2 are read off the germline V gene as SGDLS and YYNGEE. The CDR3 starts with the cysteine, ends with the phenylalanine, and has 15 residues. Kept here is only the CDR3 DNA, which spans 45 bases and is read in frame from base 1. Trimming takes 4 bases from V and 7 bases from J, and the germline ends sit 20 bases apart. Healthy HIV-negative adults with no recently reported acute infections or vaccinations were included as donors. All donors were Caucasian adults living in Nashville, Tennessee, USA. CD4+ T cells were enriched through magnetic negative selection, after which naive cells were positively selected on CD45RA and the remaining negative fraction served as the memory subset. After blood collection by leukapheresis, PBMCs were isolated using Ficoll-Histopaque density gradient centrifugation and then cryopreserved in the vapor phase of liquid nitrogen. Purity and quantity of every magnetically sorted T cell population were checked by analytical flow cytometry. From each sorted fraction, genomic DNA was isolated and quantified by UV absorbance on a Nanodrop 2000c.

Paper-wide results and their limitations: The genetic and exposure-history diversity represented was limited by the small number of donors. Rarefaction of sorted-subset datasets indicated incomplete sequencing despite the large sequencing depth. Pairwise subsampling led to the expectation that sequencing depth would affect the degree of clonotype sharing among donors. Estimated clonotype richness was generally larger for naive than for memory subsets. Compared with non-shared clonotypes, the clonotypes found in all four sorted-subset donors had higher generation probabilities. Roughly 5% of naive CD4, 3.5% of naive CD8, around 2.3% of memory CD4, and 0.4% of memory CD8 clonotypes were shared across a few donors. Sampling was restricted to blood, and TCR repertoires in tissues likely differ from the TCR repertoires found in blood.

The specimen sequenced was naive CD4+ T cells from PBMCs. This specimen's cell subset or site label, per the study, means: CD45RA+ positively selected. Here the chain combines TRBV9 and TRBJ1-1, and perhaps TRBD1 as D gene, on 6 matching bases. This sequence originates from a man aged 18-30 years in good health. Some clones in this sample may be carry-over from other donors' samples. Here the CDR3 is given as CASSPPSTGALEAFF. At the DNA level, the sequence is TGTGCCAGCAGCCCGCCCTCGACGGGGGCTCTTGAAGCTTTCTTT.